The 24 T cell receptor beta chains listed next were all sequenced from one sample in a study of cytomegalovirus exposure and HLA in healthy donors (dated by TCRdb to about 2017). Libraries were made using the immunoSEQ multiplex PCR assay. TCRdb took this table from immuneACCESS and kept in-frame rearrangements with V and J called. Such tables lack part of the clones; where checked against another copy, unresolved V genes explain under half of the gap, and the rest is unexplained. Recorded for this sample are 110,000 to 150,000 clones; about 95% of them occurred a single time. Around 1.9% of the sample is taken by the ten largest. The sequencing sample was made of PBMCs. These receptors all stem from a man aged 18 to 29 in good health and CMV-seropositive.

The chain carries TRBV29-1 and TRBJ1-5; the match to TRBD1 covers 11 bases. This CDR3 comprises 19 residues. J gave up 1 base and V 4 bases, and 15 bases lay outside the gene matches. Germline V gene lookup returns CDR1 SQVTM and CDR2 ANQGSEA. CDR3 sequence: CSVASDRGLITASNQPQHF. The CDR3 bases are TGCAGCGTTGCATCGGACAGGGGGCTCATAACAGCGAGCAATCAGCCCCAGCATTTT.

V gene TRBV6-5 combines with J gene TRBJ1-2, with TRBD1 matching over 8 bases. V was clipped by 5 bases and J by 1 base; unmatched bases: 6. This CDR3 has 15 amino acids. Per germline, CDR1 MNHEY and CDR2 SVGAGI. CDR3 sequence (DNA): TGTGCCAGCAGTCGGAACAGGGGGAGTAACTATGGCTACACCTTC. Protein product: CASSRNRGSNYGYTF.

This chain joins TRBV5-8 and TRBJ1-2, with TRBD1 matching over 10 bases. There are 15 residues in the CDR3. The germline V gene has CDR1 SGHTS and CDR2 YDEGEE. The trim removed 4 bases at V and 2 bases at J, leaving 5 bases unmatched. CDR3 sequence reads: CASSPRTGGNYGYTF. The CDR3 DNA is TGTGCCAGCAGCCCTCGGACAGGGGGAAACTATGGCTACACCTTC.

The chain combines TRBV6-5 with TRBJ2-7; TRBD1 agrees at 11 bases. CDR3 length: 14 residues. Trimming at V came to 2 bases and at J to 3 bases, leaving 0 bases not matched to a gene. Germline V gene lookup returns CDR1 MNHEY and CDR2 SVGAGI. The CDR3 loop is CASSYGTGGYEQYF. CDR3 DNA: TGTGCCAGCAGTTACGGGACAGGGGGCTACGAGCAGTACTTC.

The chain combines TRBV7-9 with TRBJ2-1; a weak D match, TRBD2 (6 bases). CDR1 is SEHNR, CDR2 FQNEAQ, per germline (reference sequence). The CDR3 is 14 residues long. V lost 4 bases and J 5 bases, leaving 12 bases between the germline ends. As DNA, the CDR3 is TGTGCCAGCAGCTCGCCGGGACTTCACAATGAGCAGTTCTTC. Its protein is CASSSPGLHNEQFF. The complete variable domain, with remaining parts taken from reference TRBV7-9 and TRBJ2-1, reads DTGVSQNPRHKITKRGQNVTFRCDPISEHNRLYWYRQTLGQGPEFLTYFQNEAQLEKSRLLSDRFSAERPKGSFSTLEIQRTEQGDSAMYLCASSSPGLHNEQFFGPGTRLTVL.

This chain joins TRBV4-1 and TRBJ2-7, with TRBD2 matching over 9 bases. V lost 1 base, J lost 0 bases, and 7 bases stayed unmatched. Germline-derived CDR1 and CDR2 are MGHRA and YSYEKL. The CDR3 contains 17 residues. The CDR3 nucleotides are TGCGCCAGCAGCCAAGCACAAGGGACTAGCAGCTCCTACGAGCAGTACTTC. Translation: CASSQAQGTSSSYEQYF.

The V gene is TRBV6-5, the J gene TRBJ1-6; TRBD1 matches 7 bases. Germline V gene sequence: CDR1 MNHEY, CDR2 SVGAGI. The CDR3 is made up of 13 amino acids. J lost 7 bases, V lost 6 bases, and 3 bases had no gene match. The CDR3 sequence is CASRGQPNSPLHF. In DNA form, the CDR3 reads TGTGCCAGCAGGGGACAGCCAAATTCACCCCTCCACTTT.

The V call is TRBV27, the J call TRBJ1-2; 7 bases are shared with TRBD1. In germline, CDR1 is MNHEY, CDR2 SMNVEV (reference sequence). This CDR3 has 15 residues. V lost 5 bases and J lost 2; bases outside the gene matches: 8. CDR3 nucleotides: TGTGCCAGCAGTGGTTCAGGGGGAAGGAACTATGGCTACACCTTC. Encoded protein: CASSGSGGRNYGYTF.

This chain uses TRBV21-1 with TRBJ1-5. TRBV21-1 is termed a pseudogene. This CDR3 is built from 14 residues. CDR3 bases: TGTGCCAGCAGCAATCGGGGAAGCTCGATTCCCCAGCATTTT. It translates to CASSNRGSSIPQHF.

This sequence joins TRBV5-1 and TRBJ2-7; no clear D gene. The V end was cut by 2 bases, the J end by 3 bases, with 12 bases between. CDR1 is SGHRS and CDR2 is YFSETQ in the germline V gene. CDR3 length equals 14 residues. The CDR3 nucleotides read TGCGCCAGCAGCTTTATTGGCGGCAGCTACGAGCAGTACTTC. Its translation is CASSFIGGSYEQYF.

V is TRBV6-1 and J is TRBJ2-7; a possible D gene is TRBD1 (6 bases). CDR1 is MNHNS and CDR2 is SASEGT in the germline V gene. The CDR3 has 13 amino acids. V was cut by 6 bases and J by 3 bases, with 12 bases left in between. This CDR3 is CASRLRGSYEQYF. The CDR3 coding sequence is TGTGCCAGCAGATTAAGGGGGAGCTACGAGCAGTACTTC.

The chain employs TRBV7-7 and TRBJ2-3; D unclear. The CDR3 is 13 amino acids. Germline V lookup: CDR1 SSHAT, CDR2 FNYEAQ (reference sequence). With 1 base removed from V and 7 bases from J, the gap between germline ends came to 9 bases. CDR3 sequence reads: CASSLEGGNTQYF. The CDR3 bases are TGTGCCAGCAGCTTAGAAGGCGGCAATACGCAGTATTTT.

This chain links TRBV19 with TRBJ2-1, with TRBD2 matching 11 bases. V shed 3 bases and J 1 base; nucleotides not matched to a gene: 8. Germline lookup yields CDR1 LNHDA and CDR2 SQIVND (reference sequence). The CDR3 is 18 residues long. The CDR3 sequence: CASSMVAGGPWSYNEQFF. The DNA of the CDR3 is TGTGCCAGTAGTATGGTAGCGGGAGGGCCTTGGTCCTACAATGAGCAGTTCTTC.

V and J are TRBV7-9 and TRBJ2-5, with TRBD1 as a possible D gene (8 bases). The CDR3 covers 15 residues. V was shortened by 1 base and J by 5 bases, with 14 bases between the two germline ends. Germline V gene lookup returns CDR1 SEHNR and CDR2 FQNEAQ (reference sequence). The CDR3 DNA reads TGTGCCAGCAGCTTAGTAGGACAGGGAGGGGAGACCCAGTACTTC. It encodes CASSLVGQGGETQYF.

The V and J genes are TRBV11-2 and TRBJ2-7, with a weak D call TRBD2 (5 bases). CDR3 length: 14 residues. V was clipped by 6 bases and J by 3 bases, with 15 bases between them. Germline values: CDR1 SGHAT, CDR2 FQNNGV. DNA for the CDR3: TGTGCCAGCAGGGATGCCCGGGGAAACTACGAGCAGTACTTC. Translating gives CASRDARGNYEQYF.

This clone was seen once. This sequence joins TRBV7-2 and TRBJ2-1, with 7 nucleotides matching TRBD2. CDR1 SGHTA and CDR2 FQGNSA come from the germline V gene. The CDR3 sequence is 16 residues long. The V segment lost 5 bases and the J segment 7 bases; nucleotides outside the gene matches: 14. DNA of the CDR3: TGTGCCAGCAGCCCAGAGGCTAGCGGTTGGGGGAATGAGCAGTTCTTC. Encoded protein: CASSPEASGWGNEQFF.

This clone is a singleton in its sample. The chain combines TRBV5-1 with TRBJ1-5; a weak D match, TRBD1 (5 bases). The germline gives CDR1 SGHRS, CDR2 YFSETQ. The CDR3 extends over 14 amino acids. V was shortened by 0 bases and J by 3 bases, with 7 bases between the two germline ends. The CDR3, as DNA: TGCGCCAGCAGCTTGGAAGGGGCCAATCAGCCCCAGCATTTT. It is translated as CASSLEGANQPQHF.

V is TRBV7-3 and J is TRBJ2-7; TRBD1 agrees at 8 bases. Germline V gives CDR1 SGHTA, CDR2 FQGTGA. This CDR3 region has 14 residues. V gave up 0 bases and J gave up 5 bases; unmatched junction bases: 3. CDR3 in amino acids: CASSLTTGDHEQYF. In DNA form, the CDR3 reads TGTGCCAGCAGCTTAACGACAGGGGACCACGAGCAGTACTTC.

The chain couples TRBV5-1 to TRBJ1-3; D call uncertain. The CDR3 loop spans 15 amino acids. In germline, CDR1 is SGHRS, CDR2 YFSETQ. The ends were cut back, 5 bases at V and 0 bases at J, with 12 bases in the middle. Here the CDR3 reads CASSPSPVSGNTIYF. DNA of the CDR3: TGCGCCAGCAGTCCGTCCCCTGTCTCTGGAAACACCATATATTTT.

The chain uses TRBV2 and TRBJ2-1, with TRBD2 matching over 11 bases. The V gene end was trimmed by 4 bases and the J gene end by 8 bases; junction bases not matched to a gene: 4. Germline CDR1 is SNHLY and CDR2 is FYNNEI. This CDR3 comprises 14 residues. The CDR3 loop is CASSGLAGFDEQFF. Here the CDR3 DNA reads TGTGCCAGCAGTGGACTAGCGGGATTCGATGAGCAGTTCTTC.

Of note for this clone: Other nucleotide sequences in the sample specify the same CDR3. V is TRBV9 and J is TRBJ2-3; D gene unclear. Trimming removed 0 bases at V and 0 bases at J, with 8 bases between. The CDR3 runs 15 residues. Germline CDR1 reads SGDLS; CDR2 reads YYNGEE. The CDR3 DNA reads as TGTGCCAGCAGCGTAGTTGGCGGTAGCACAGATACGCAGTATTTT. Protein sequence: CASSVVGGSTDTQYF. Supplemented by reference TRBV9 and TRBJ2-3, the full variable domain reads DSGVTQTPKHLITATGQRVTLRCSPRSGDLSVYWYQQSLDQGLQFLIQYYNGEERAKGNILERFSAQQFPDLHSELNLSSLELGDSALYFCASSVVGGSTDTQYFGPGTRLTVL.

The chain carries TRBV7-9 and TRBJ2-5; possible D gene TRBD1, 8 bases. The end of the DNA is better explained by TRBJ2-7, so the J call may be wrong. Germline values: CDR1 SEHNR, CDR2 FQNEAQ (reference sequence). The CDR3 is made up of 18 amino acids. The CDR3 region is CASSLSRWAGDRRYEQYF. In DNA form, the CDR3 reads TGTGCCAGCAGCTTATCGAGGTGGGCGGGGGACAGGCGTTACGAGCAGTACTTC.

The genes are TRBV25-1 and TRBJ2-6; 9 bases align to TRBD1. This CDR3 has 17 amino acids. Germline trimming cut 3 bases from V and 2 bases from J; bases unmatched to any gene: 5. The germline V gene encodes CDR1 MGHDK and CDR2 SYGVNS. CDR3 DNA sequence: TGTGCCAGCAGTGACCTCGGGACAGGGACTGGGGCCAACGTCCTGACTTTC. Translated, it gives CASSDLGTGTGANVLTF.

This clone was seen a single time. The chain recombines TRBV9 with TRBJ2-3; a weak D match, TRBD1 (5 bases). CDR3 length equals 13 residues. CDR1 SGDLS and CDR2 YYNGEE come from the germline V gene. The V and J ends lost 0 bases and 6 bases respectively, with 8 bases between them. CDR3 sequence: CASSVARQDTQYF. The CDR3 DNA follows: TGTGCCAGCAGCGTAGCTCGACAGGATACGCAGTATTTT. Supplemented by reference TRBV9 and TRBJ2-3, the full variable domain reads DSGVTQTPKHLITATGQRVTLRCSPRSGDLSVYWYQQSLDQGLQFLIQYYNGEERAKGNILERFSAQQFPDLHSELNLSSLELGDSALYFCASSVARQDTQYFGPGTRLTVL.